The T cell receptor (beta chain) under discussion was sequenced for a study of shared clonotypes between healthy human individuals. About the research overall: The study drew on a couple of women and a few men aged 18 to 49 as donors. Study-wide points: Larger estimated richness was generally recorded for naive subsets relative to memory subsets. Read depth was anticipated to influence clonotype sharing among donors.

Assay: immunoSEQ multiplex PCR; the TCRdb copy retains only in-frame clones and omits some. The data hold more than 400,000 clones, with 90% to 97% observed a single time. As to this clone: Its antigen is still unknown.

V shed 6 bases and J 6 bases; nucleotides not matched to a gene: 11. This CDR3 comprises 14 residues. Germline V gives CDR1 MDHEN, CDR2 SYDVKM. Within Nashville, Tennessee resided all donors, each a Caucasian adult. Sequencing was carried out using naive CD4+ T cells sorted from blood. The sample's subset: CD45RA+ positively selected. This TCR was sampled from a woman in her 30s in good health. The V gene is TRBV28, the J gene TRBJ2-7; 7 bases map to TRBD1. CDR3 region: CASRTGPRLGEQYF. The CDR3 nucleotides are TGTGCCAGCAGGACAGGGCCCCGGTTGGGCGAGCAGTACTTC.